This T cell receptor (beta chain) was captured in a study of blood T cell repertoires in COVID-19. Study details: Donors in the United States, Italy and Spain gave samples during acute or convalescent COVID-19. T cells, B-cell-depleted T cells, or PBMCs supplied cDNA or gDNA.

Using immunoSEQ multiplex PCR, the repertoire was profiled, and TCRdb retains in-frame clones only, with some absent. The sample consists of roughly 200,000 clones, around 90% of them appearing once. Germline V lookup: CDR1 KGHSH, CDR2 LQKENI. The CDR3 runs 15 residues. Trimming took off 3 bases at V and 1 base at J, with 12 bases between the two ends. The chain uses TRBV18 and TRBJ2-5, with D possibly TRBD1 on 5 matching bases. The sequence was collected from a man in his forties or fifties with acute or convalescent COVID-19. The sample comprised peripheral blood. The CDR3 region has the DNA TGTGCCAGCTCACCCAGCCAGGGAACCCAAGAGACCCAGTACTTC. It yields the protein CASSPSQGTQETQYF. The variable domain in full, with the rest retrieved from reference TRBV18 and TRBJ2-5, is NAGVMQNPRHLVRRRGQEARLRCSPMKGHSHVYWYRQLPEEGLKFMVYLQKENIIDESGMPKERFSAEFPKEGPSILRIQQVVRGDSAAYFCASSPSQGTQETQYFGPGTRLLVL.